The 21 T cell receptor beta chains in this list originate from one sample, sequenced in a study of Graves' ophthalmopathy and Graves' hyperthyroidism (dated by TCRdb to 2016 to 2019). TCRdb records Illumina HiSeq 2000 as the sequencer. For repertoire sequencing, TCR beta CDR3 regions were amplified from RNA transcripts. The first round was an RT-PCR using HTBI primers with the Qiagen OneStep RT-PCR kit, and this first round was followed by a second-round multiplex PCR, then size selection and purification. TCRdb reworked the public reads: Q25 trimming with fastp, MiXCR clone assembly, productive beta chains retained. Each entry merges the rows of one CDR3 protein and shows their most common DNA and genes. This sample is represented by hundreds of thousands of distinct CDR3 sequences; over 15% of them were singletons. Of the sample, 5.5% to 7% is held by the ten largest clones. Sequenced input: peripheral blood. The receptors were gathered from a woman aged 18-35 years with stable Graves' hyperthyroidism. Donor details come from another sample of the same person, matched by shared clones.

This clonotype occurred a few times. This chain connects TRBV3-1 to TRBJ2-5, with D perhaps TRBD1 (6 bases). Germline-derived CDR1 and CDR2 are LGHDT and YNNKEL (reference sequence). This CDR3 is 14 amino acids long. V lost 8 bases and J 1 base, leaving 14 bases between the germline ends. The CDR3 DNA is TGTGCCAGCGCTCAAGGGGGTATCCAAGAGACCCAGTACTTC. It codes for CASAQGGIQETQYF.

There are a few counts of this clonotype. The chain uses TRBV2 and TRBJ2-5; no clear D. From germline, CDR1 is SNHLY and CDR2 FYNNEI. Between the trimmed V and J ends, which lost 7 bases and 2 bases, there was a span of 11 bases. The CDR3 length is 13 residues. CDR3 sequence: CASTTLQQETQYF. The CDR3 coding sequence is TGTGCCAGCACAACACTCCAGCAAGAGACCCAGTACTTC.

This clonotype was observed at least ten times. This chain connects TRBV25-1 to TRBJ1-6; D may be TRBD1 (5 bases). Germline loops: CDR1 MGHDK, CDR2 SYGVNS. V was trimmed by 7 bases and J by 4 bases, leaving 11 bases between them. The CDR3 extends over 14 amino acids. The CDR3 region is CASTETAYNSPLHF. DNA for the CDR3: TGTGCCAGCACTGAGACAGCGTATAATTCACCCCTCCACTTT.

This clonotype was seen at least ten times. V is TRBV20-1 and J is TRBJ1-1; D is ambiguous. CDR3 size: 14 residues. CDR1 is DFQATT and CDR2 is SNEGSKA in the germline V gene (reference sequence). The germline V and J ends were trimmed by 1 base and 4 bases, with 13 bases remaining between them. CDR3 DNA: TGCAGTGCTAGAGGGTCGGGCTCCCTCACTGAAGCTTTCTTT. This translates into CSARGSGSLTEAFF.

Many counts were recorded for this clonotype. The V gene is TRBV20-1, the J gene TRBJ1-2, with D possibly matching TRBD1 (6 bases). The V end was cut by 3 bases, the J end by 8 bases, with 10 bases between. Looked up from germline, CDR1 is DFQATT and CDR2 is SNEGSKA (reference sequence). This CDR3 has 11 residues. The CDR3 region is CSASRGAGYTF. Here the CDR3 DNA reads TGCAGTGCTAGTCGGGGGGCCGGCTACACCTTC.

This clonotype occurred many times. This chain joins TRBV28 and TRBJ2-7, with D possibly matching TRBD2 (6 bases). CDR1 is MDHEN, CDR2 SYDVKM, per germline. CDR3 size: 12 residues. Trimming took 10 bases from V and 3 from J, leaving 13 bases between them. CDR3 sequence: CATGGGVYEQYF. The CDR3 nucleotides read TGTGCCACCGGGGGTGGGGTCTACGAGCAGTACTTC.

This clonotype was detected ten times or more. The V gene is TRBV7-9, the J gene TRBJ1-2; the match to TRBD1 covers 8 bases. The germline CDR1 and CDR2 sequences are SEHNR and FQNEAQ (reference sequence). The ends lost 0 bases at V and 7 bases at J; junction bases unmatched: 4. The length of the CDR3 is 14 residues. For the CDR3, the DNA is TGTGCCAGCAGCTTAGCGGGACAGGCTCTTGGCTACACCTTC. This gives the protein CASSLAGQALGYTF.

The chain has TRBV6-1 and TRBJ1-2, with D possibly being TRBD1 (5 bases). CDR1 and CDR2 from the germline V gene are MNHNS and SASEGT. Trimming stripped 2 bases from V and 1 base from J, with 11 bases between. The CDR3 sequence is 15 residues long. This chain's CDR3 is CASSERGDLNYGYTF. The CDR3 DNA follows: TGTGCCAGCAGTGAACGGGGGGACCTTAACTATGGCTACACCTTC.

The chain employs TRBV9 and TRBJ1-2, with a weak D call TRBD1 (5 bases). CDR1 is SGDLS and CDR2 is YYNGEE in the germline V gene. CDR3 length: 15 amino acids. V shed 0 bases and J shed 6 bases, with 15 bases lying between them. This chain's CDR3 is CASSVVPGGGDGYTF. CDR3 nucleotide sequence: TGTGCCAGCAGCGTAGTCCCCGGCGGGGGAGATGGCTACACCTTC.

This chain connects TRBV5-1 to TRBJ1-2; no firm D call. CDR3 size: 19 residues. Per the germline V gene, CDR1 is SGHRS and CDR2 is YFSETQ. Deletions cut 0 bases from V and 2 bases from J, with 23 bases between. CDR3: CASSLAGKRSGTTNYGYTF. CDR3 in DNA: TGCGCCAGCAGCTTGGCCGGGAAACGTTCCGGTACGACCAACTATGGCTACACCTTC. Complete variable domain (other parts from reference TRBV5-1 and TRBJ1-2): KAGVTQTPRYLIKTRGQQVTLSCSPISGHRSVSWYQQTPGQGLQFLFEYFSETQRNKGNFPGRFSGRQFSNSRSEMNVSTLELGDSALYLCASSLAGKRSGTTNYGYTFGSGTRLTVV.

This clonotype was picked up many times. The chain has TRBV18 and TRBJ1-2; TRBD1 aligns across 8 bases. V lost 6 bases, J lost 4 bases, and 7 bases stayed unmatched. CDR3 size: 14 residues. CDR1 and CDR2 (germline): KGHSH, LQKENI. The DNA of the CDR3 is TGTGCCAGCTCGCGCTCGACAGGGGTCTATGGCTACACCTTC. It codes for CASSRSTGVYGYTF.

A few counts support this clonotype. The chain links TRBV5-1 to TRBJ2-3; TRBD2 matches at 8 bases. V lost 4 bases to trimming and J lost 3 bases; unmatched junction nucleotides: 4. Per the germline V gene, CDR1 is SGHRS and CDR2 is YFSETQ. This CDR3 contains 14 residues. CDR3 bases: TGCGCCAGCAGCACCGGGACTAGGACAGATACGCAGTATTTT. It encodes CASSTGTRTDTQYF.

This clonotype appeared many times. CDR3 in amino acids: CATSRDKGAETQYF. The DNA of the CDR3 is TGTGCCACCAGCAGAGATAAGGGGGCAGAGACCCAGTACTTC. The V gene is TRBV15, the J gene TRBJ2-5; 7 positions agree with TRBD1. The CDR3 consists of 14 residues. The germline CDR1 and CDR2 sequences are LNHNV and YYDKDF (reference sequence). Germline trimming cut 0 bases from V and 4 bases from J; bases unmatched to any gene: 2.

The chain links TRBV5-1 to TRBJ2-5; 14 bases match TRBD2. The ends lost 4 bases at V and 6 bases at J; junction bases unmatched: 14. Germline V CDR1 and CDR2: SGHRS, YFSETQ. CDR3 size: 18 residues. Written as DNA, the CDR3 is TGCGCCAGCAGCGGCGCGGGACTAGCGGGGGAGAGCACGCAGACCCAGTACTTC. It codes for CASSGAGLAGESTQTQYF.

The chain has TRBV4-1 and TRBJ1-2; 7 positions agree with TRBD1. V lost 0 bases to trimming and J lost 0 bases; unmatched junction nucleotides: 13. The CDR3 has 19 amino acids. Germline loops: CDR1 MGHRA, CDR2 YSYEKL. The CDR3 nucleotides read TGCGCCAGCAGCCAAGATCAAGCCCTACAGGGGCCCTCTAACTATGGCTACACCTTC. Translating it yields CASSQDQALQGPSNYGYTF.

This clonotype has ten or more counts. V gene TRBV6-2 or TRBV6-3 combines with J gene TRBJ1-2, with D tentatively TRBD1 (6 bases). There are 15 residues in the CDR3. Germline-derived CDR1 and CDR2 are MNHEY and SVGEGT. V lost 6 bases and J lost 3, with 17 bases in between. The CDR3: CASRDPGGAHYGYTF. DNA for the CDR3: TGTGCCAGCAGAGATCCCGGGGGCGCTCACTATGGCTACACCTTC.

The chain carries TRBV18 and TRBJ2-2, with D perhaps TRBD2 (5 bases). Trimming removed 5 bases at V and 2 bases at J, with 18 bases between. This CDR3 has 17 residues. Germline V gives CDR1 KGHSH, CDR2 LQKENI. CDR3 in amino acids: CASSILRQADNTGELFF. The CDR3 DNA sequence: TGTGCCAGCTCAATACTTCGGCAAGCGGATAACACCGGGGAGCTGTTTTTT.

Details on this clonotype: It is likely a read error, because the conserved phenylalanine at the end of the CDR3 is missing. The rearrangement uses TRBV14 and TRBJ2-7, with TRBD1 matching 8 bases. The length of the CDR3 is 15 residues. After removal of 3 bases from V and 5 bases from J, the junction contained 9 bases not matched to a gene. CDR1 and CDR2 from the germline V gene are SGHDN and FVKESK. The chain's CDR3 is CASSQVQGVLDEQYY. The CDR3 nucleotides read TGTGCCAGCAGCCAGGTACAGGGGGTCTTGGACGAGCAGTACTAC.

This clonotype came up many times. The chain links TRBV10-1 to TRBJ1-1; D gene uncertain. Germline assignment: CDR1 WNHNN and CDR2 SYGVQD (reference sequence). The CDR3 covers 15 residues. The germline V and J ends were trimmed by 0 bases and 1 base, with 9 bases remaining between them. CDR3 nucleotide sequence: TGCGCCAGCAGTGAGTCGAAAGGGCCGAACACTGAAGCTTTCTTT. Translation gives CASSESKGPNTEAFF.

This clonotype was observed many times. V is TRBV12-3 or TRBV12-4 and J is TRBJ1-1; 9 positions match TRBD1. The trim removed 3 bases at V and 1 base at J, leaving 6 bases unmatched. The CDR3 is made up of 16 amino acids. CDR3: CASSLGTGSWNTEAFF. The CDR3 bases are TGTGCCAGCAGTTTGGGGACAGGGTCCTGGAACACTGAAGCTTTCTTT.

At least ten counts were recorded for this clonotype. The rearrangement uses TRBV12-3 or TRBV12-4 and TRBJ2-7; 7 nucleotides align to TRBD2. Germline trimming cut 4 bases from V and 1 base from J; bases unmatched to any gene: 4. CDR3 size: 14 residues. The CDR3 coding sequence is TGTGCCAGCAGTTGGGAGGGTGGGTCCTACGAGCAGTACTTC. Amino acids: CASSWEGGSYEQYF.